The 19 T cell receptor beta chains below were found in one sample sequenced in a study of identical twins. TCRdb fed the 5' RACE reads into MiXCR, producing one record per CDR3 protein. The repertoire holds some 660,000 distinct CDR3 sequences, with under 9% as singletons. Another study also made use of these data, one on yellow fever vaccine responses in identical twins.

Sequenced: PBMCs. The source is a woman between 18 and 29 years old in good health.

This clonotype was recorded many times. This chain joins TRBV12-3 or TRBV12-4 and TRBJ1-2; 7 nucleotides match TRBD1. The CDR3 has 16 residues. V gave up 1 base and J gave up 5 bases; unmatched junction bases: 10. Written as DNA, the CDR3 is TGTGCCAGCAGTTTAGGACAGGGAAGCCCTCCTTATGGCTACACCTTC. Translating gives CASSLGQGSPPYGYTF.

A few counts support this clonotype. The CDR3: CASSYSMVGIVGKETQYF. In DNA, the CDR3 is TGTGCCAGCAGTTACTCGATGGTGGGAATCGTTGGAAAGGAGACCCAGTACTTC. The rearrangement joins TRBV6-5 to TRBJ2-5; the D is unclear. This CDR3 is 18 amino acids long. Germline CDR1 MNHEY, CDR2 SVGAGI. V dropped 0 bases and J dropped 5 bases, with 22 bases sitting between them.

This clonotype came up a few times. The chain carries TRBV27 and TRBJ2-7; TRBD2 matches at 9 bases. The germline V gene encodes CDR1 MNHEY and CDR2 SMNVEV (reference sequence). The CDR3 contains 15 residues. J lost 4 bases, V lost 10 bases, and 14 bases had no gene match. DNA for the CDR3: TGTGCCACCTATCCAGCGGGAGGACCTACATACGAGCAGTACTTC. Residues: CATYPAGGPTYEQYF.

This chain connects TRBV7-2 to TRBJ2-7; 9 nucleotides agree with TRBD1. Trimming removed 5 bases from V and 6 bases from J; junction bases left unmatched: 8. CDR3 size: 14 residues. Germline loops: CDR1 SGHTA, CDR2 FQGNSA. The CDR3 is CASSEGQGRFEQYF. The DNA of the CDR3 is TGTGCCAGCAGCGAGGGACAGGGAAGATTCGAGCAGTACTTC.

This clonotype has at least ten counts. This sequence joins TRBV24-1 and TRBJ1-5, with TRBD1 identical over 7 bases. Unmatched junction bases numbered 11, after V lost 5 bases and J lost 2 bases. Germline V gene data show CDR1 as KGHDR and CDR2 as SFDVKD. The CDR3 has 17 residues. CDR3 sequence: CATSGMTGNWGNQPQHF. The CDR3 region has the DNA TGTGCCACCAGTGGAATGACAGGGAATTGGGGCAATCAGCCCCAGCATTTT.

The table lists this clonotype with many counts. This rearrangement joins TRBV6-5 to TRBJ2-2; D is possibly TRBD2 (5 bases). With 2 bases removed from V and 0 bases from J, the gap between germline ends came to 13 bases. Germline CDR1 is MNHEY and CDR2 is SVGAGI. The CDR3 runs 17 residues. CDR3 nucleotide sequence: TGTGCCAGCAGTTACCCAAGGAGGCAGGCGAACACCGGGGAGCTGTTTTTT. The encoded protein is CASSYPRRQANTGELFF.

There are a few counts of this clonotype. DNA for the CDR3: TGCAGTGCTAGAGAGGGATCAGATACGCAGTATTTT. It is translated as CSAREGSDTQYF. The gene calls are TRBV20-1 and TRBJ2-3, with no clear D. V lost 0 bases and J 4 bases, leaving 5 bases between the germline ends. CDR1 is DFQATT and CDR2 is SNEGSKA in the germline V gene (reference sequence). The CDR3 runs to 12 residues.

In this sample, this clonotype turned up a few times. The genes are TRBV6-4 and TRBJ2-1; 9 bases are a match to TRBD2. The CDR3 is 16 amino acids. Germline V gene sequence: CDR1 MRHNA, CDR2 SNTAGT. The trim removed 5 bases at V and 6 bases at J, leaving 11 bases unmatched. The DNA of the CDR3 is TGTGCCAGCAGTTACACAGGCGGGGGGGCCTTCAATGAGCAGTTCTTC. Translated, it gives CASSYTGGGAFNEQFF.

The CDR3 bases are TGTGCCAGCAGCGACAGGGAAAACATTCAGTACTTC. Its translation: CASSDRENIQYF. The chain uses TRBV3-1 and TRBJ2-4, with 7 bases matching TRBD1. The CDR3 is made up of 12 amino acids. The junction had 0 bases not matched to a gene; V was cut back by 5 bases and J by 5 bases. Germline V lookup: CDR1 LGHDT, CDR2 YNNKEL (reference sequence).

This clonotype was recorded a few times. The chain combines TRBV14 with TRBJ2-1; 12 positions match TRBD2. The CDR3 has 15 amino acids. Germline V gene lookup returns CDR1 SGHDN and CDR2 FVKESK. V lost 4 bases, J lost 7 bases, and 5 bases stayed unmatched. The DNA of the CDR3 is TGTGCCAGCAGCCCGCTAGCGGGGGGGATAAATGAGCAGTTCTTC. Translating gives CASSPLAGGINEQFF.

The V and J genes are TRBV20-1 and TRBJ2-7; D might be TRBD1 or TRBD2, each matching 6 bases. The CDR3 has 15 residues. CDR1 DFQATT and CDR2 SNEGSKA come from the germline V gene (reference sequence). Trimming removed 0 bases from V and 0 bases from J, with 12 bases in between. This chain's CDR3 is CSARDRGTSSYEQYF. The CDR3 region has the DNA TGCAGTGCTAGAGATCGCGGGACAAGCTCCTACGAGCAGTACTTC.

The sample holds a few counts of this clonotype. The chain links TRBV12-3 or TRBV12-4 to TRBJ1-1, with unresolved D. CDR3 length: 12 residues. The ends were cut back, 5 bases at V and 6 bases at J, with 10 bases in the middle. This CDR3 reads CASSAGVAEAFF. CDR3 nucleotides: TGTGCCAGCAGTGCCGGGGTCGCTGAAGCTTTCTTT.

Ten or more counts support this clonotype. The chain employs TRBV4-2 and TRBJ1-4; D ambiguous. Germline V gene data show CDR1 as LGHNA and CDR2 as YNFKEQ. The V end was cut by 0 bases, the J end by 8 bases, with 7 bases between. CDR3 length: 13 residues. CDR3 sequence: CASSQDLREKLFF. CDR3 coding DNA: TGTGCCAGCAGCCAAGATCTCAGGGAAAAACTGTTTTTT.

The rearrangement links TRBV9 to TRBJ2-5, with 9 bases that match TRBD1. J lost 4 bases, V lost 3 bases, and 7 bases had no gene match. Per germline, CDR1 SGDLS and CDR2 YYNGEE. The CDR3 spans 15 residues. The CDR3 region is CASSERDRVIETQYF. The CDR3 DNA sequence: TGTGCCAGCAGCGAACGGGACAGGGTTATAGAGACCCAGTACTTC.

This clonotype turned up a few times. The V and J genes are TRBV12-3 or TRBV12-4 and TRBJ2-1; 9 nucleotides align to TRBD2. The CDR3 runs 12 residues. Trimming took 6 bases from V and 15 from J; bases not matched to a gene: 9. This chain's CDR3 is CASRAPSGKRFF. In nucleotides, the CDR3 is TGTGCCAGCAGAGCCCCTAGCGGGAAGCGGTTCTTC.

This clonotype turned up a few times. The rearrangement joins TRBV27 to TRBJ2-5; D uncertain. CDR1 and CDR2 from the germline V gene are MNHEY and SMNVEV (reference sequence). The germline V and J ends were trimmed by 6 bases and 2 bases, with 16 bases remaining between them. The CDR3 has 15 amino acids. CDR3 loop: CASSPANMWQETQYF. CDR3 coding DNA: TGTGCCAGCAGCCCCGCTAACATGTGGCAAGAGACCCAGTACTTC.

Many counts were recorded for this clonotype. CDR3 sequence reads: CASSLRLAGIRRETQYF. DNA of the CDR3: TGTGCCAGCAGTCTCCGACTAGCGGGGATTAGGCGAGAGACCCAGTACTTC. J is TRBJ2-5 and V is TRBV28; 11 positions match TRBD2. CDR3 length: 17 amino acids. Germline trimming cut 5 bases from V and 4 bases from J; bases unmatched to any gene: 12. CDR1 is MDHEN and CDR2 is SYDVKM in the germline V gene.

This chain connects TRBV29-1 to TRBJ2-1; unclear D gene. Germline assignment: CDR1 SQVTM and CDR2 ANQGSEA. V lost 5 bases and J lost 7, with 9 bases in between. CDR3 size: 11 residues. The CDR3: CSVPSRNEQFF. DNA for the CDR3: TGCAGCGTTCCATCCCGGAATGAGCAGTTCTTC.

This clonotype was counted at least ten times. The chain carries TRBV27 and TRBJ1-2; 10 bases fit TRBD1. The V and J ends lost 4 bases and 3 bases, in that order; junction bases with no gene match: 5. The CDR3 covers 15 residues. Germline lookup yields CDR1 MNHEY and CDR2 SMNVEV (reference sequence). The CDR3 is CASSSPGTGDYGYTF. The CDR3 DNA reads TGTGCCAGCAGTTCACCCGGGACAGGGGACTATGGCTACACCTTC.